Following are 30 T cell receptor beta chains from one sample sequenced in a study of cytomegalovirus exposure and HLA in healthy donors. Primers included in the PCR were 60 Vbeta and 13 Jbeta primers. Data came from immunoSEQ multiplex PCR; TCRdb stores just in-frame clones and leaves some out. The repertoire has around 200,000 clones, 65% to 80% of them found once; the top ten carry around 15%. Sequenced: PBMCs. The receptors were gathered from a man in his forties in good health and CMV-seronegative.

The chain couples TRBV5-4 to TRBJ2-7; TRBD1 matches 8 bases. Germline loops: CDR1 SGHNT, CDR2 YYREEE (reference sequence). V was pared by 3 bases and J by 5 bases, with 7 bases of the junction left unmatched. This CDR3 is 14 amino acids long. The CDR3 DNA reads as TGTGCCAGCAGCTCCCCGACAGGGGCGAACGAGCAGTACTTC. It translates to CASSSPTGANEQYF.

The chain employs TRBV4-3 and TRBJ1-1, with TRBD1 as a possible D gene (6 bases). CDR1 LGHNA and CDR2 YSLEER come from the germline V gene. CDR3 length: 14 amino acids. With 4 bases removed from V and 2 bases from J, the gap between germline ends came to 11 bases. CDR3 sequence: CASSPGQRNTEAFF. The CDR3 DNA is TGCGCCAGCAGCCCCGGACAGCGTAACACTGAAGCTTTCTTT.

The gene calls are TRBV9 and TRBJ1-5; TRBD1 might be the D (6 bases). Germline assignment: CDR1 SGDLS and CDR2 YYNGEE. CDR3 length: 15 amino acids. Trimming stripped 3 bases from V and 0 bases from J, with 10 bases between. The DNA of the CDR3 is TGTGCCAGCAGCGAAGGACAGTATAGCAATCAGCCCCAGCATTTT. Its translation is CASSEGQYSNQPQHF.

In its sample, this clone was seen a few times. The chain joins TRBV20-1 to TRBJ1-2; D unresolved. The CDR3 runs to 10 residues. CDR1 and CDR2 (germline): DFQATT, SNEGSKA (reference sequence). Between the trimmed V and J ends, which lost 6 bases and 6 bases, there was a span of 8 bases. The CDR3 DNA sequence: TGCAGTGCGGAGGCTAATGGCTACACCTTC. Translated, it gives CSAEANGYTF.

The rearrangement uses TRBV14 and TRBJ2-1; D unresolved. Trimming left V 4 bases short and J 12 bases short, with 16 bases between. CDR3 length equals 13 residues. CDR1 and CDR2 (germline): SGHDN, FVKESK. Written as DNA, the CDR3 is TGTGCCAGCAGCCCCTCTACTACTGACGCGCAGTTCTTC. Translating it yields CASSPSTTDAQFF.

The chain combines TRBV6-5 with TRBJ1-2; 11 positions match TRBD1. This CDR3 has 14 amino acids. The J segment lost 5 bases and the V segment lost 5 bases, leaving 4 bases of the junction unmatched. Per germline, CDR1 MNHEY and CDR2 SVGAGI. CDR3 sequence: CASSDRDRGYGYTF. As DNA, the CDR3 is TGTGCCAGCAGTGACCGGGACAGGGGGTATGGCTACACCTTC.

CDR3 region: CASSPRLAGSYNEQFF. CDR3 coding DNA: TGCGCCAGCAGCCCGCGACTAGCGGGCTCCTACAATGAGCAGTTCTTC. The V call is TRBV4-1, the J call TRBJ2-1, with TRBD2 matching over 10 bases. This CDR3 comprises 16 residues. Per germline, CDR1 MGHRA and CDR2 YSYEKL. V lost 4 bases to trimming and J lost 0 bases; unmatched junction nucleotides: 3.

This chain uses TRBV4-1 with TRBJ2-7; 7 positions agree with TRBD1. This CDR3 is 14 amino acids long. CDR1 is MGHRA and CDR2 is YSYEKL in the germline V gene. J gave up 7 bases and V 0 bases, and 6 bases lay outside the gene matches. This CDR3 is CASSQEVTGQEQYF. For the CDR3, the DNA is TGCGCCAGCAGCCAAGAGGTGACAGGGCAAGAGCAGTACTTC.

This chain joins TRBV5-4 and TRBJ2-7; 11 positions match TRBD2. V shed 4 bases and J 1 base; nucleotides not matched to a gene: 10. Looked up from germline, CDR1 is SGHNT and CDR2 is YYREEE (reference sequence). The length of the CDR3 is 17 residues. The CDR3 loop reads CASSTGLAGLISYEQYF. The CDR3 DNA follows: TGTGCCAGCAGCACCGGACTAGCGGGCCTTATTTCCTACGAGCAGTACTTC.

The CDR3 nucleotides read TGTGCCAGCAGCCAACTTAGCGGGAGGGCCGACGAGCAGTACTTC. Amino acids: CASSQLSGRADEQYF. V gene TRBV4-2 combines with J gene TRBJ2-7, with 11 bases lining up with TRBD2. The CDR3 contains 15 residues. The V gene's germline CDR1 is LGHNA and CDR2 YNFKEQ. The junction had 5 bases not matched to a gene; V was cut back by 2 bases and J by 5 bases.

CDR3 sequence reads: CSAFDRVEQYF. The CDR3 DNA sequence: TGCAGTGCTTTCGACAGGGTCGAGCAGTACTTC. J is TRBJ2-7 and V is TRBV20-1, with TRBD1 matching 7 bases. The CDR3 is 11 residues long. The germline CDR1 and CDR2 sequences are DFQATT and SNEGSKA (reference sequence). The V segment lost 5 bases and the J segment 6 bases; nucleotides outside the gene matches: 4.

The chain recombines TRBV7-9 with TRBJ2-7; no definite D call. Germline-derived CDR1 and CDR2 are SEHNR and FQNEAQ (reference sequence). CDR3 length equals 18 residues. V was pared by 3 bases and J by 2 bases, with 23 bases between. In nucleotides, the CDR3 is TGTGCCAGCAGCTTTCCAATCCTAGAGGTTCTAGTTACCTACGAGCAGTACTTC. Encoded protein: CASSFPILEVLVTYEQYF. The full variable domain, completed using reference TRBV7-9 and TRBJ2-7, is DTGVSQNPRHKITKRGQNVTFRCDPISEHNRLYWYRQTLGQGPEFLTYFQNEAQLEKSRLLSDRFSAERPKGSFSTLEIQRTEQGDSAMYLCASSFPILEVLVTYEQYFGPGTRLTVT.

The rearrangement uses TRBV10-3 and TRBJ2-1; D might be TRBD2 (5 bases). CDR3 length: 13 residues. CDR1 ENHRY and CDR2 SYGVKD come from the germline V gene. The ends were cut back, 3 bases at V and 10 bases at J, with 13 bases in the middle. The CDR3 loop reads CAISDDSTGEQFF. The CDR3 nucleotides read TGTGCCATCAGTGATGACTCGACGGGGGAGCAGTTCTTC.

This chain uses TRBV10-2 with TRBJ2-3; D possibly corresponds to TRBD2 (5 bases). V lost 7 bases to trimming and J lost 2 bases, with 7 bases between them. The CDR3 loop spans 12 amino acids. Germline V gene data show CDR1 as WSHSY and CDR2 as SAAADI. CDR3 in amino acids: CASIGLTDTQYF. DNA of the CDR3: TGCGCCAGCATCGGACTCACAGATACGCAGTATTTT.

The chain recombines TRBV19 with TRBJ1-5; D gene unclear. V was shortened by 6 bases and J by 0 bases, with 9 bases between the two germline ends. CDR3 length: 14 residues. Germline V gene lookup returns CDR1 LNHDA and CDR2 SQIVND (reference sequence). The CDR3 is CASSQTVSNQPQHF. The CDR3 nucleotides read TGTGCCAGTAGCCAAACAGTTAGCAATCAGCCCCAGCATTTT.

V usage is TRBV7-2 and J usage is TRBJ2-1; no definite D call. Germline-derived CDR1 and CDR2 are SGHTA and FQGNSA. The CDR3 contains 16 residues. Trimming shortened V by 0 bases and J by 3 bases, and 12 bases separated the two germline ends. In DNA, the CDR3 is TGTGCCAGCAGCTTAGCGTCACTCCTCGTCTACAATGAGCAGTTCTTC. Translating gives CASSLASLLVYNEQFF.

The chain has TRBV9 and TRBJ1-4, with unresolved D. The germline V and J ends were trimmed by 0 bases and 7 bases, with 13 bases remaining between them. Germline values: CDR1 SGDLS, CDR2 YYNGEE. The CDR3 is made up of 15 amino acids. Written as DNA, the CDR3 is TGTGCCAGCAGCGTAGGCCGGGGAATTTTTGAAAAACTGTTTTTT. This translates into CASSVGRGIFEKLFF.

CDR3 in DNA: TGTGCCAGCAGTTTAAGACTCTGGACAGCCCAAGAGACCCAGTACTTC. Protein sequence: CASSLRLWTAQETQYF. The chain couples TRBV27 to TRBJ2-5, with D perhaps TRBD1 (6 bases). V lost 2 bases and J 1 base, leaving 14 bases between the germline ends. Germline loops: CDR1 MNHEY, CDR2 SMNVEV (reference sequence). The length of the CDR3 is 16 residues.

This chain uses TRBV7-9 with TRBJ2-5; 8 positions agree with TRBD2. Germline loops: CDR1 SEHNR, CDR2 FQNEAQ (reference sequence). The CDR3 is 14 residues long. With V trimmed by 7 bases and J by 3 bases, 7 bases remained unmatched. This CDR3 reads CASTLIGGEETQYF. The DNA of the CDR3 is TGTGCCAGCACCCTCATCGGGGGGGAAGAGACCCAGTACTTC.

The CDR3 DNA reads TGTGCCAGCAGCCCGGACAGGGGGACTGGAAACACCATATATTTT. Amino acids: CASSPDRGTGNTIYF. This chain joins TRBV7-2 and TRBJ1-3; 10 positions match TRBD1. The germline gives CDR1 SGHTA, CDR2 FQGNSA. V was clipped by 5 bases and J by 2 bases; unmatched bases: 3. The CDR3 consists of 15 residues.

This chain joins TRBV5-1 and TRBJ2-2; 7 bases agree with TRBD1. J gave up 7 bases and V 1 base, and 4 bases lay outside the gene matches. CDR3 size: 14 residues. Looked up from germline, CDR1 is SGHRS and CDR2 is YFSETQ. The CDR3 bases are TGCGCCAGCAGCTTGACAGGGGTTGGCGGGGAGCTGTTTTTT. This codes for CASSLTGVGGELFF.

This clone occurred once. The chain uses TRBV6-5 and TRBJ2-7; 8 bases match TRBD2. The CDR3 extends over 14 amino acids. Trimming took 2 bases from V and 1 from J; bases not matched to a gene: 1. Germline assignment: CDR1 MNHEY and CDR2 SVGAGI. This CDR3 reads CASSYKRESYEQYF. In DNA form, the CDR3 reads TGTGCCAGCAGTTACAAGCGGGAGTCCTACGAGCAGTACTTC.

CDR3 protein: CASSLSGGTYEQYF. The CDR3 DNA reads as TGTGCCAGCAGCTTATCGGGAGGTACCTACGAGCAGTACTTC. The chain employs TRBV5-4 and TRBJ2-7; 7 positions match TRBD2. Trimming at V came to 2 bases and at J to 2 bases, leaving 4 bases not matched to a gene. CDR3 size: 14 residues. Germline V lookup: CDR1 SGHNT, CDR2 YYREEE (reference sequence).

The rearrangement uses TRBV4-2 and TRBJ2-1, with D perhaps matching TRBD2 (6 bases). Germline V gene lookup returns CDR1 LGHNA and CDR2 YNFKEQ. Trimming cost V 1 base and J 5 bases, with 12 bases left between them. This CDR3 is built from 15 residues. The CDR3 loop reads CASSQVGGANNEQFF. The CDR3 bases are TGTGCCAGCAGCCAAGTCGGGGGTGCGAACAATGAGCAGTTCTTC.

The chain carries TRBV28 and TRBJ1-4, with TRBD1 matching over 8 bases. CDR1 and CDR2 (germline): MDHEN, SYDVKM. Trimming removed 5 bases from V and 6 bases from J; junction bases left unmatched: 5. The CDR3 loop spans 14 amino acids. CDR3 sequence: CASSPGQGYEKLFF. DNA for the CDR3: TGTGCCAGCAGTCCCGGACAGGGTTATGAAAAACTGTTTTTT.

Notes on this clone: Other DNA sequences in this sample translate to the same CDR3. This sequence joins TRBV4-1 and TRBJ1-1; D may be TRBD1 (5 bases). The CDR3 loop spans 14 amino acids. From germline, CDR1 is MGHRA and CDR2 YSYEKL. With 0 bases removed from V and 6 bases from J, the gap between germline ends came to 11 bases. CDR3 DNA sequence: TGCGCCAGCAGCCAAGAAGTGGGGCAGCCTGAAGCTTTCTTT. This gives the protein CASSQEVGQPEAFF.

This chain links TRBV7-2 with TRBJ2-3; D perhaps matches TRBD2 (5 bases). CDR3 size: 15 residues. Trimming cost V 3 bases and J 1 base, with 11 bases left between them. Germline values: CDR1 SGHTA, CDR2 FQGNSA. CDR3 nucleotide sequence: TGTGCCAGCAGCTTGGAACGGGGTGGCACAGATACGCAGTATTTT. Translation: CASSLERGGTDTQYF.

This clone has a handful of counts. The chain joins TRBV12-5 to TRBJ2-3; 7 nucleotides match TRBD1. Germline V gene sequence: CDR1 LGHNT, CDR2 FRNRAP. V gave up 4 bases and J gave up 3 bases; unmatched junction bases: 13. This CDR3 comprises 17 residues. CDR3 nucleotides: TGTGCTAGTGGTTCCCCTAGGGACCACAGGGGTACAGATACGCAGTATTTT. Protein product: CASGSPRDHRGTDTQYF.

The chain employs TRBV7-9 and TRBJ1-1, with D hard to call. Germline V gene lookup returns CDR1 SEHNR and CDR2 FQNEAQ (reference sequence). This CDR3 is built from 12 residues. With 4 bases removed from V and 10 bases from J, the gap between germline ends came to 13 bases. The CDR3: CASSSESFGAFF. The CDR3 region has the DNA TGTGCCAGCAGCTCCGAAAGCTTCGGAGCTTTCTTT.

This clone was recorded once. This chain connects TRBV7-6 to TRBJ2-7; TRBD2 matches 7 bases. V was pared by 3 bases and J by 5 bases, with 7 bases of the junction left unmatched. The V gene's germline CDR1 is SGHVS and CDR2 FNYEAQ. This CDR3 is built from 14 residues. CDR3 protein: CASSFGHRGDEQYF. CDR3 in DNA: TGTGCCAGCAGCTTCGGGCATCGGGGGGACGAGCAGTACTTC.